Each of the 28 T cell receptor beta chains below was sequenced from the same sample in a study of control samples from healthy donors and cancer patients. The table came from immunoSEQ multiplex PCR; TCRdb's copy has only in-frame clones and leaves some out. The sample consists of 150,000 to 200,000 clones, around nine tenths of them appearing once. The sample consisted of blood. The receptors stem from a young man in good health.

J is TRBJ2-3 and V is TRBV19; 9 positions match TRBD2. This CDR3 has 15 amino acids. J lost 3 bases, V lost 5 bases, and 6 bases had no gene match. CDR1 is LNHDA and CDR2 is SQIVND in the germline V gene (reference sequence). In DNA form, the CDR3 reads TGTGCCAGTAGTTTGGCGGGGGGGCCGACAGATACGCAGTATTTT. Protein: CASSLAGGPTDTQYF.

V usage is TRBV18 and J usage is TRBJ2-7, with 9 bases aligning to TRBD2. CDR3 size: 15 residues. The ends lost 3 bases at V and 1 base at J; junction bases unmatched: 4. Germline CDR1 reads KGHSH; CDR2 reads LQKENI. In DNA form, the CDR3 reads TGTGCCAGCTCACCTGGGCGGGAGGGATCCTACGAGCAGTACTTC. This codes for CASSPGREGSYEQYF.

The rearrangement joins TRBV4-3 to TRBJ2-1, with D uncertain. CDR1 LGHNA and CDR2 YSLEER come from the germline V gene. The germline V and J ends were trimmed by 0 bases and 7 bases, with 22 bases remaining between them. The CDR3 spans 18 residues. CDR3 amino acids: CASSQDLGQYRTRNEQFF. CDR3 in DNA: TGCGCCAGCAGCCAAGATCTTGGTCAGTACAGAACAAGGAATGAGCAGTTCTTC.

The chain couples TRBV10-3 to TRBJ2-5; D possibly corresponds to TRBD1 (6 bases). CDR3 size: 13 residues. The V gene lost 2 bases and the J gene lost 5 bases, with 9 bases spanning the gap. Germline lookup yields CDR1 ENHRY and CDR2 SYGVKD. The CDR3 coding sequence is TGTGCCATCAGTGAGGGACAGTTGGAGACCCAGTACTTC. Translation gives CAISEGQLETQYF.

In the case of this clone: The sample contains more than one DNA sequence encoding this CDR3. CDR3 region: CASSLAGTDTQYF. CDR3 in DNA: TGCGCCAGCAGCTTGGCCGGCACAGATACGCAGTATTTT. The rearrangement joins TRBV5-1 to TRBJ2-3; D is uncertain. CDR1 and CDR2 from the germline V gene are SGHRS and YFSETQ. CDR3 length equals 13 residues. Trimming took 0 bases from V and 1 from J, leaving 3 bases between them.

The V call is TRBV6-6, the J call TRBJ1-2; possible D gene TRBD1, 6 bases. V was clipped by 9 bases and J by 2 bases, with 10 bases between them. The V gene's germline CDR1 is MNHNY and CDR2 SVGAGI (reference sequence). The CDR3 totals 12 residues. The CDR3 here is CASRGGNYGYTF. The DNA of the CDR3 is TGTGCCAGTAGGGGGGGCAACTATGGCTACACCTTC.

CDR3 DNA sequence: TGTGCCAGCAGCTCCGGACAGGGAATAAACGAGCAGTACTTC. Its translation: CASSSGQGINEQYF. This sequence joins TRBV11-2 and TRBJ2-7; 8 bases align to TRBD1. Germline assignment: CDR1 SGHAT and CDR2 FQNNGV. Trimming cost V 4 bases and J 5 bases; bases outside gene matches: 7. CDR3 length: 14 amino acids.

V and J are TRBV12-3 or TRBV12-4 and TRBJ1-4; a possible D gene is TRBD1 (6 bases). There are 13 residues in the CDR3. The V end lost 5 bases, the J end lost 13 bases, and 17 bases lay between the germline ends. Here the CDR3 reads CASSGGRPEGLFF. In DNA, the CDR3 is TGTGCCAGCAGTGGGGGCCGCCCCGAGGGACTGTTTTTT.

V gene TRBV12-5 combines with J gene TRBJ2-3; TRBD2 matches 14 bases. The CDR3 covers 18 residues. The junction had 6 bases not matched to a gene; V was cut back by 4 bases and J by 0 bases. Germline CDR1 and CDR2: LGHNT and FRNRAP. CDR3 sequence: CASGSGLAGVTSTDTQYF. The DNA of the CDR3 is TGTGCTAGTGGTTCGGGACTAGCGGGGGTGACTAGCACAGATACGCAGTATTTT.

This chain uses TRBV29-1 with TRBJ2-7; maybe TRBD1 (6 bases). The CDR3 spans 13 residues. V was clipped by 8 bases and J by 3 bases, with 17 bases between them. Germline values: CDR1 SQVTM, CDR2 ANQGSEA. The CDR3 is CSYRTGTGYEQYF. The CDR3 bases are TGCAGCTATCGAACAGGGACGGGCTACGAGCAGTACTTC.

The chain has TRBV9 and TRBJ1-3; 10 bases fit TRBD1. Germline CDR1 reads SGDLS; CDR2 reads YYNGEE. V was clipped by 4 bases and J by 6 bases; unmatched bases: 4. This CDR3 is built from 14 residues. The DNA for the CDR3 is TGTGCCAGCAGCTTCGGGACAGGGGAAAACACCATATATTTT. Translating it yields CASSFGTGENTIYF.

The chain is built from TRBV19 and TRBJ1-5, with no clear D. The CDR3 contains 14 residues. The V and J ends lost 4 bases and 0 bases respectively, with 7 bases between them. Germline CDR1 LNHDA, CDR2 SQIVND (reference sequence). The CDR3, as DNA: TGTGCCAGTAGTACGATGAATAGCAATCAGCCCCAGCATTTT. Residues: CASSTMNSNQPQHF.

The CDR3 loop reads CASSFAAGGSRGTEAFF. The CDR3 DNA sequence: TGCGCCAGCAGCTTTGCAGCGGGCGGTTCTAGGGGTACTGAAGCTTTCTTT. V and J are TRBV5-1 and TRBJ1-1; perhaps TRBD1 as D (5 bases). Germline CDR1 reads SGHRS; CDR2 reads YFSETQ. The CDR3 contains 17 residues. Between the trimmed V and J ends, which lost 2 bases and 5 bases, there was a span of 22 bases.

The chain couples TRBV6-5 to TRBJ2-3, with TRBD2 matching over 7 bases. The ends lost 0 bases at V and 6 bases at J; junction bases unmatched: 6. CDR1 is MNHEY, CDR2 SVGAGI, per germline. This CDR3 has 15 residues. This CDR3 reads CASSYSGGDLDTQYF. The CDR3 coding sequence is TGTGCCAGCAGTTACTCTGGGGGGGATCTGGATACGCAGTATTTT.

The chain couples TRBV30 to TRBJ1-5, with D uncertain. Germline CDR1 GTSNPN, CDR2 SVGIG (reference sequence). There are 12 residues in the CDR3. Trimming took 1 base from V and 4 from J, leaving 5 bases between them. The chain's CDR3 is CAWSGSNQPQHF. The CDR3 DNA is TGTGCCTGGAGTGGGAGTAATCAGCCCCAGCATTTT. The entire variable domain, with the rest obtained from reference TRBV30 and TRBJ1-5, is as follows: SQTIHQWPATLVQPVGSPLSLECTVEGTSNPNLYWYRQAAGRGLQLLFYSVGIGQISSEVPQNLSASRPQDRQFILSSKKLLLSDSGFYLCAWSGSNQPQHFGDGTRLSIL.

The chain employs TRBV5-1 and TRBJ2-6, with unresolved D. Trimming left V 4 bases short and J 4 bases short, with 12 bases between. The CDR3 covers 15 residues. CDR1 is SGHRS, CDR2 YFSETQ, per germline. CDR3 sequence (DNA): TGCGCCAGCAGCACACCGGCCACGGGGGCCAACGTCCTGACTTTC. Protein: CASSTPATGANVLTF.

The genes are TRBV7-2 and TRBJ2-7; D is unresolved. V shed 3 bases and J shed 2 bases, with 8 bases lying between them. This CDR3 is built from 13 residues. Germline V CDR1 and CDR2: SGHTA, FQGNSA. CDR3 nucleotide sequence: TGTGCCAGCAGCTTCGACATGACCTACGAGCAGTACTTC. Its protein product is CASSFDMTYEQYF.

This clone was found a few times. The V call is TRBV15, the J call TRBJ1-5; D gene uncertain. V was pared by 1 base and J by 3 bases, with 7 bases between. The CDR3 has 14 residues. The germline V gene has CDR1 LNHNV and CDR2 YYDKDF (reference sequence). CDR3 sequence reads: CATSRASPNQPQHF. DNA of the CDR3: TGTGCCACCAGCAGAGCCTCCCCCAATCAGCCCCAGCATTTT.

The chain has TRBV15 and TRBJ2-3; TRBD1 is a possible D gene (5 bases). CDR1 LNHNV and CDR2 YYDKDF come from the germline V gene (reference sequence). Trimming pared 0 bases from V and 0 bases from J, leaving 7 bases between. The CDR3 extends over 15 amino acids. CDR3 bases: TGTGCCACCAGCAGAGAGGGGCTGAGCACAGATACGCAGTATTTT. Residues: CATSREGLSTDTQYF.

The chain recombines TRBV7-8 with TRBJ2-2; TRBD1 agrees at 7 bases. Germline trimming cut 1 base from V and 0 bases from J; bases unmatched to any gene: 2. This CDR3 spans 16 amino acids. Per germline, CDR1 SGHVS and CDR2 FQNEAQ. CDR3 DNA: TGTGCCAGCAGCTTAGGGGGGACAGCGAACACCGGGGAGCTGTTTTTT. It codes for CASSLGGTANTGELFF.

CDR3 loop: CASSYGIRGEQYF. DNA of the CDR3: TGTGCCAGCAGTTACGGGATACGGGGGGAGCAGTACTTC. The chain couples TRBV6-5 to TRBJ2-7; D possibly corresponds to TRBD2 (6 bases). The V gene's germline CDR1 is MNHEY and CDR2 SVGAGI. The CDR3 is 13 amino acids. Between the trimmed V and J ends, which lost 2 bases and 7 bases, there was a span of 12 bases.

The CDR3 loop is CASSPGLAGGKETQYF. The CDR3 DNA is TGCGCCAGCAGCCCCGGACTAGCGGGAGGAAAAGAGACCCAGTACTTC. V and J are TRBV5-1 and TRBJ2-5; TRBD2 matches at 14 bases. J gave up 3 bases and V 4 bases, and 5 bases lay outside the gene matches. Per the germline V gene, CDR1 is SGHRS and CDR2 is YFSETQ. There are 16 residues in the CDR3.

The chain is built from TRBV3-1 (or the pseudogene TRBV3-2) and TRBJ1-2; 8 positions agree with TRBD1. There are 14 residues in the CDR3. The V and J ends lost 3 bases and 3 bases, in that order; junction bases with no gene match: 3. The V gene's germline CDR1 is LGHDT and CDR2 YNNKEL (reference sequence). The CDR3 is CASSQSDRDYGYTF. The DNA for the CDR3 is TGTGCCAGCAGCCAGTCGGACAGGGACTATGGCTACACCTTC.

The rearrangement joins TRBV9 to TRBJ1-5, with TRBD1 matching 8 bases. The CDR3 totals 14 residues. With V trimmed by 4 bases and J by 2 bases, 2 bases remained unmatched. Germline V gene sequence: CDR1 SGDLS, CDR2 YYNGEE. The CDR3 bases are TGTGCCAGCAGCAAGACAGGGGGCAATCAGCCCCAGCATTTT. Translation gives CASSKTGGNQPQHF.

The genes are TRBV28 and TRBJ1-4; D ambiguous. V lost 1 base and J lost 6, with 6 bases in between. Germline V gene lookup returns CDR1 MDHEN and CDR2 SYDVKM. The CDR3 consists of 13 residues. The CDR3 bases are TGTGCCAGCAGTTTATTCGGGGATGAAAAACTGTTTTTT. Amino acid sequence: CASSLFGDEKLFF.

The chain has TRBV6-4 and TRBJ2-5; 11 bases map to TRBD2. V gave up 6 bases and J gave up 5 bases; unmatched junction bases: 8. Germline V gene sequence: CDR1 MRHNA, CDR2 SNTAGT. CDR3 size: 15 residues. The CDR3 loop reads CASSALAGVVETQYF. The CDR3 nucleotides are TGTGCCAGCAGCGCACTAGCGGGAGTTGTTGAGACCCAGTACTTC.

The J gene is TRBJ2-5, the V gene TRBV7-7; D possibly uses TRBD1 or TRBD2 (5 bases each). Germline values: CDR1 SSHAT, CDR2 FNYEAQ (reference sequence). The ends were cut back, 5 bases at V and 2 bases at J, with 9 bases in the middle. CDR3 size: 13 residues. For the CDR3, the DNA is TGTGCCAGCAGCCCGGGACCGCAAGAGACCCAGTACTTC. Translated: CASSPGPQETQYF.

The chain combines TRBV6-6 with TRBJ2-3, with D tentatively TRBD2 (6 bases). The CDR3 is made up of 15 amino acids. Germline V lookup: CDR1 MNHNY, CDR2 SVGAGI (reference sequence). The V end lost 6 bases, the J end lost 4 bases, and 17 bases lay between the germline ends. CDR3 amino acids: CASSPGLRSADTQYF. CDR3 sequence (DNA): TGTGCCAGCAGCCCGGGACTTCGGAGCGCAGATACGCAGTATTTT.